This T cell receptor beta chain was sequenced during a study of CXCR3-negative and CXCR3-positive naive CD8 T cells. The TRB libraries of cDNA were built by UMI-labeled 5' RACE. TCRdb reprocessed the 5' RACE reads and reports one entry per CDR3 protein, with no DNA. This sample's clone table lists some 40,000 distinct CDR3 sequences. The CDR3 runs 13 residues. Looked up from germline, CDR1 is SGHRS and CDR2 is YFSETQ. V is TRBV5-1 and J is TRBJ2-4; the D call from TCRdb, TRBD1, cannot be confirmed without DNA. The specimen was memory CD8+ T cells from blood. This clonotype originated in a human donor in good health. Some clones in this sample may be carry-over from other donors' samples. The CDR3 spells CASTRTGGDIQYF.